At least ten counts were recorded for the clone carrying this T cell receptor beta chain. The data belong to a study of Graves' ophthalmopathy and Graves' hyperthyroidism. This CDR3 is 14 amino acids long. With 3 bases removed from V and 4 bases from J, the gap between germline ends came to 10 bases. The germline V gene has CDR1 SNHLY and CDR2 FYNNEI. RNA transcripts were the template, and TCR beta CDR3 regions were amplified from them. The authors performed first-round RT-PCR with HTBI primers and then a second-round multiplex PCR. TCRdb fed the multiplex PCR reads into MiXCR, producing one record per CDR3 protein. The table has about 220,000 distinct CDR3 sequences, 20% to 25% seen once.

Sample: peripheral blood. The chain is built from TRBV2 and TRBJ1-3; the D is unclear. This receptor was identified in a woman in her forties or fifties with Graves' ophthalmopathy. CDR3 DNA sequence: TGTGCCAGCAGTGACGAGGGCCCCGGAAACACCATATATTTT. Residues: CASSDEGPGNTIYF.